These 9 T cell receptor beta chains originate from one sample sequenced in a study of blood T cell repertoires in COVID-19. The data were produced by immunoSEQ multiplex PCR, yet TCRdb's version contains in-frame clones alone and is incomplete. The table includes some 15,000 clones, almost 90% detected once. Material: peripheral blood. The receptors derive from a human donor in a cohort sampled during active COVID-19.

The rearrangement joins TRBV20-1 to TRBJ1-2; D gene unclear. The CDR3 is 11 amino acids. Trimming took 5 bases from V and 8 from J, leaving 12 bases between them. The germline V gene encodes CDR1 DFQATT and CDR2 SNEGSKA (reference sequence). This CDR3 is CSADGGRGYTF. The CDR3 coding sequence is TGCAGTGCTGACGGAGGTCGGGGCTACACCTTC.

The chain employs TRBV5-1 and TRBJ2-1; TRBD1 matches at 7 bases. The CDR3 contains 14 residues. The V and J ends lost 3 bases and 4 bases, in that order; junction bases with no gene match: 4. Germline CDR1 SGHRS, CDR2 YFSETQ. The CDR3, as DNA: TGCGCCAGCAGCTCGGGACAGCTTTACAATGAGCAGTTCTTC. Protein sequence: CASSSGQLYNEQFF.

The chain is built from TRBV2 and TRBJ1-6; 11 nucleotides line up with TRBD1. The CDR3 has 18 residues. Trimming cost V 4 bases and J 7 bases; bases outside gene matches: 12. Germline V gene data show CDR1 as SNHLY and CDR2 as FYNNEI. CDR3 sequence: CASSVFTLRDRGNSPLHF. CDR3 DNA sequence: TGTGCCAGCAGTGTCTTTACTCTCCGGGACAGGGGGAATTCACCCCTCCACTTT.

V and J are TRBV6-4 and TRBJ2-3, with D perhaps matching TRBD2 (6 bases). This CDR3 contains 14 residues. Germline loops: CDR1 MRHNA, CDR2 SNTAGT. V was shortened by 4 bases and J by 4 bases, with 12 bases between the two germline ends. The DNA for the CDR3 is TGTGCCAGCAGTGTGGAGGGGCGGGCAGATACGCAGTATTTT. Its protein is CASSVEGRADTQYF.

CDR3 loop: CAISEWGRGGNQPQHF. The CDR3, as DNA: TGTGCCATCAGCGAATGGGGACGGGGGGGCAATCAGCCCCAGCATTTT. The gene calls are TRBV10-3 and TRBJ1-5; possible D gene TRBD1, 5 bases. The CDR3 sequence is 16 residues long. Germline V lookup: CDR1 ENHRY, CDR2 SYGVKD. The V and J ends lost 6 bases and 2 bases respectively, with 17 bases between them.

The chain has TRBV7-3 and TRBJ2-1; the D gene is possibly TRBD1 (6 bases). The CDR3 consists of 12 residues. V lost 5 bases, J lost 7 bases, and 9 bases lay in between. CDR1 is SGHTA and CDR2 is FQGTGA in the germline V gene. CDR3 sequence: CASSGQRNEQFF. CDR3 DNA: TGTGCCAGCAGCGGACAGCGGAATGAGCAGTTCTTC.

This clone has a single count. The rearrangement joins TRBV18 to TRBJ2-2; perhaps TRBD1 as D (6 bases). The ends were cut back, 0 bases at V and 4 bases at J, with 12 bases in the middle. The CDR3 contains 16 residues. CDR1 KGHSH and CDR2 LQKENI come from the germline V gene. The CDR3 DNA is TGTGCCAGCTCACCACCGATCAGGGGCGGCACCGGGGAGCTGTTTTTT. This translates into CASSPPIRGGTGELFF.

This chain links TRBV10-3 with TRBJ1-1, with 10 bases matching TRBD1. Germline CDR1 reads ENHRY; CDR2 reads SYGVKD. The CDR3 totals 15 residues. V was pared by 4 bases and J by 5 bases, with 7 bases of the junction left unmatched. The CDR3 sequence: CAISGSGTGETEAFF. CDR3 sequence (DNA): TGTGCCATCAGTGGCTCCGGGACAGGGGAGACTGAAGCTTTCTTT.

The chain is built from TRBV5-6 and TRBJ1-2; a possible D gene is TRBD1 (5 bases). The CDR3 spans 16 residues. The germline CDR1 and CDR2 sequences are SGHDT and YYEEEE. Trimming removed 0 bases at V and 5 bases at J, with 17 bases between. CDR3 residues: CASSLVGAGVGYGYTF. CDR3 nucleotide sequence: TGTGCCAGCAGCTTGGTAGGGGCCGGAGTCGGATATGGCTACACCTTC. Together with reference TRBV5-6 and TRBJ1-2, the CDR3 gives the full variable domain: DAGVTQSPTHLIKTRGQQVTLRCSPKSGHDTVSWYQQALGQGPQFIFQYYEEEERQRGNFPDRFSGHQFPNYSSELNVNALLLGDSALYLCASSLVGAGVGYGYTFGSGTRLTVV.